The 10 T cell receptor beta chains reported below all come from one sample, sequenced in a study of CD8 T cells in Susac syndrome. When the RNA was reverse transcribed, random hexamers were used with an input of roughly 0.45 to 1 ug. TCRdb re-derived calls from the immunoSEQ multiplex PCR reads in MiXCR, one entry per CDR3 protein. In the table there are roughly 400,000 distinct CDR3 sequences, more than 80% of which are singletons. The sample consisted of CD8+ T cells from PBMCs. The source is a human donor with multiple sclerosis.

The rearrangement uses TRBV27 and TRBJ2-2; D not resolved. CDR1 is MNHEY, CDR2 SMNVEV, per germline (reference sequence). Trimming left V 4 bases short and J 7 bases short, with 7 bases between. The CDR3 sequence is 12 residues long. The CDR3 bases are TGTGCCAGCAGTTCCAAGCTCGGGGAGCTGTTTTTT. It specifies CASSSKLGELFF.

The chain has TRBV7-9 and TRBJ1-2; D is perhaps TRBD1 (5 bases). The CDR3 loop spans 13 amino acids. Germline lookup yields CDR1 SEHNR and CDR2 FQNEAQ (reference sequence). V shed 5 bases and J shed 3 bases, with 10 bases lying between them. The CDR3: CASSADSYYGYTF. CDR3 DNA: TGTGCCAGCAGCGCAGACAGCTACTATGGCTACACCTTC.

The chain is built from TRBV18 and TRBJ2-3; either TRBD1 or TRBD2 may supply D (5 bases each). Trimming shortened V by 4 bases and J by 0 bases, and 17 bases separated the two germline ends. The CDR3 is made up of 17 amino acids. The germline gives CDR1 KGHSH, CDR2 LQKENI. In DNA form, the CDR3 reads TGTGCCAGCTCACGCGCAAGAGGGGAGATTAGCACAGATACGCAGTATTTT. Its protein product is CASSRARGEISTDTQYF.

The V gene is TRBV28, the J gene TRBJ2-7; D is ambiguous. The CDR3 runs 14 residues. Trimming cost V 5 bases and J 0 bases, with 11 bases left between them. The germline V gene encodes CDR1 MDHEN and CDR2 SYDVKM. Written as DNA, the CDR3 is TGTGCCAGCAGTCATCCCGGAGTCTCCTACGAGCAGTACTTC. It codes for CASSHPGVSYEQYF.

CDR3 sequence: CASSHGTDYGYTF. The CDR3, as DNA: TGTGCCAGCAGTCATGGGACAGACTATGGCTACACCTTC. This chain joins TRBV5-5 and TRBJ1-2, with TRBD1 matching 7 bases. The CDR3 consists of 13 residues. Per germline, CDR1 SGHKS and CDR2 YYEKEE (reference sequence). J lost 3 bases, V lost 5 bases, and 4 bases had no gene match.

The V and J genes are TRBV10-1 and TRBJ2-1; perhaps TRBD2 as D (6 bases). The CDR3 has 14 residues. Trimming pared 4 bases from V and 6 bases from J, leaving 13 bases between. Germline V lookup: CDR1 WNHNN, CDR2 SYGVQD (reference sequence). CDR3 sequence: CASSGADYGNEQFF. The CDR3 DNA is TGCGCCAGCAGTGGGGCGGACTACGGCAATGAGCAGTTCTTC.

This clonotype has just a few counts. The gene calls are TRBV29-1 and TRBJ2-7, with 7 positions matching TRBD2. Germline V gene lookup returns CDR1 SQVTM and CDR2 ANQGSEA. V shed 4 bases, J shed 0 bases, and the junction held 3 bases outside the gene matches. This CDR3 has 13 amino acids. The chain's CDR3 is CSVGGGSSYEQYF. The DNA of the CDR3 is TGCAGCGTTGGCGGCGGGAGCTCCTACGAGCAGTACTTC.

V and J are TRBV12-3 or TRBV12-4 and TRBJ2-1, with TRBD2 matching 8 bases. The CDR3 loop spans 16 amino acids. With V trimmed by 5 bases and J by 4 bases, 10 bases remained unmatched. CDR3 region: CASSLGSGSGYNEQFF. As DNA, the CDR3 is TGTGCCAGCAGTCTTGGGAGCGGGAGTGGGTACAATGAGCAGTTCTTC.

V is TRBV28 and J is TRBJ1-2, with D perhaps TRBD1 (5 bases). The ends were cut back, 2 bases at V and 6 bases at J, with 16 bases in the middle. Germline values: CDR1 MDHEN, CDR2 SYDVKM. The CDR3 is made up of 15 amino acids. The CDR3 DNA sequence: TGTGCCAGCAGTTTAGCAGGGAGGGACTCGGATGGCTACACCTTC. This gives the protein CASSLAGRDSDGYTF.

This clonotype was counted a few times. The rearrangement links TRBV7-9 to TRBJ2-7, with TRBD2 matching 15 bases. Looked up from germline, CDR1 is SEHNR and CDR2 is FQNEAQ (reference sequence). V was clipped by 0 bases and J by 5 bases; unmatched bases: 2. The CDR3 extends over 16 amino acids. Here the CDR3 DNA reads TGTGCCAGCAGCTTAGCGAGGACTAGCGGGAGGGACGAGCAGTACTTC. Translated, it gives CASSLARTSGRDEQYF.